One sample yielded the 14 T cell receptor beta chains listed below, sequenced in a study of metastatic and nonmetastatic thyroid tumors. None of the patients had undergone any treatment ahead of thyroid surgery. TCRdb redid the clone calls on the PCR reads using MiXCR. The sample consists of fewer than 40,000 clones, about 19% of them appearing once. Sequenced sample: tumor tissue. The receptors were sampled from a female donor with papillary thyroid cancer or a benign thyroid nodule (not recorded which). Some clones in this sample may be carry-over from other donors' samples.

The chain joins TRBV6-1 to TRBJ2-3; 10 bases are a match to TRBD2. Trimming took 4 bases from V and 3 from J; bases not matched to a gene: 10. Germline values: CDR1 MNHNS, CDR2 SASEGT. The CDR3 runs 17 residues. Here the CDR3 DNA reads TGTGCCAGCAGTGGGGCTAGCGGGAGAGGTTGGACAGATACGCAGTATTTT. This gives the protein CASSGASGRGWTDTQYF.

This clone showed up many times. CDR3 nucleotide sequence: TGTGCCAGGGAGGAGGGGGTGAGAGGCTACACCTTC. Amino acid sequence: CAREEGVRGYTF. This chain joins TRBV6-2 or TRBV6-3 and TRBJ1-2; the D gene is possibly TRBD1 (6 bases). Germline V gene sequence: CDR1 MNHEY, CDR2 SVGEGT. V lost 9 bases, J lost 8 bases, and 16 bases lay in between. CDR3 size: 12 residues.

In this sample, this clone turned up many times. J is TRBJ2-2 and V is TRBV5-1, with D perhaps matching TRBD1 (5 bases). Germline-derived CDR1 and CDR2 are SGHRS and YFSETQ. CDR3 length: 13 residues. V was clipped by 7 bases and J by 5 bases, with 12 bases between them. The CDR3 DNA reads TGCGCCAGCCTCCGAGACAGAACCGGGGAGCTGTTTTTT. This codes for CASLRDRTGELFF.

Notes on this clone: A much larger clone differs from this one at a single base, so this may be a read error. The chain links TRBV12-3 or TRBV12-4 to TRBJ1-5; D is uncertain. This CDR3 comprises 12 residues. V shed 3 bases and J shed 9 bases, with 9 bases lying between them. DNA of the CDR3: TGTGCCAGCAGTTTGGGGATGTTGCCCCAGCATTTT. Protein sequence: CASSLGMLPQHF.

This clone occurred a few times. It may be a read error: a sequence one base away is much more abundant. At the DNA level, this CDR3 is encoded by other sequences in the same sample as well. In nucleotides, the CDR3 is TGCGCCACCAGCAGAGATATTGGGGTTGAGACCCAGTACTTC. Amino acid sequence: CATSRDIGVETQYF. This chain joins TRBV15 and TRBJ2-5, with unresolved D. The CDR3 spans 14 residues. Germline V gene sequence: CDR1 LNHNV, CDR2 YYDKDF (reference sequence).

In its sample, this clone was seen once. The rearrangement uses TRBV20-1 and TRBJ2-1, with 12 bases aligning to TRBD2. This CDR3 has 15 amino acids. CDR1 and CDR2 (germline): DFQATT, SNEGSKA (reference sequence). Trimming at V came to 6 bases and at J to 2 bases, leaving 5 bases not matched to a gene. DNA of the CDR3: TGCAGTGCCGGACCTAGCGGGAGGGCCTACAATGAGCAGTTCTTC. Protein product: CSAGPSGRAYNEQFF.

This clone was recorded many times. This rearrangement joins TRBV11-2 to TRBJ2-3, with D uncertain. Looked up from germline, CDR1 is SGHAT and CDR2 is FQNNGV. The CDR3 covers 15 residues. Trimming left V 4 bases short and J 1 base short, with 12 bases between. The CDR3 sequence: CASSSYVQGTDTQYF. CDR3 coding DNA: TGTGCCAGCAGCTCCTACGTCCAGGGCACAGATACGCAGTATTTT.

This clone was seen a few times. A read error may be the cause here, since a much bigger clone is one base away. CDR3 sequence (DNA): TGCAGTGCTAGAGGTCAGTTTGGCGGAAACTATGGCTACACCTTC. It specifies CSARGQFGGNYGYTF. This rearrangement joins TRBV20-1 to TRBJ1-2; no clear D. Deletions cut 1 base from V and 2 bases from J, with 14 bases between. In germline, CDR1 is DFQATT, CDR2 SNEGSKA (reference sequence). The CDR3 consists of 15 residues.

The genes are TRBV20-1 and TRBJ2-7; a weak D match, TRBD2 (6 bases). This CDR3 region has 12 residues. Looked up from germline, CDR1 is DFQATT and CDR2 is SNEGSKA (reference sequence). Trimming left V 5 bases short and J 3 bases short, with 11 bases between. CDR3 nucleotide sequence: TGCAGTGCTCGTCGCGGGATCTACGAGCAGTACTTC. This translates into CSARRGIYEQYF.

This clone was observed many times. V gene TRBV9 combines with J gene TRBJ2-1, with 8 positions matching TRBD2. This CDR3 region has 17 residues. Trimming removed 0 bases from V and 0 bases from J; junction bases left unmatched: 5. Germline V gene data show CDR1 as SGDLS and CDR2 as YYNGEE. Written as DNA, the CDR3 is TGTGCCAGCAGCGTAGACGGACTAGCTAGCTCCTACAATGAGCAGTTCTTC. Protein sequence: CASSVDGLASSYNEQFF.

In regard to this clone: At one boundary the junction diverges from the germline segment, which might be a read error. The J gene is TRBJ2-2, the V gene TRBV6-1, with 7 bases fitting TRBD1. Germline assignment: CDR1 MNHNS and CDR2 SASEGT. The CDR3 is 15 amino acids. The CDR3 region has the DNA TGTGCCAGCAGGCCTTACAGGGGAATGTCCGGGGAGCCGTTTTTT. This sequence encodes CASRPYRGMSGEPFF.

This clone was counted many times. This sequence joins TRBV4-1 and TRBJ1-5, with 7 bases fitting TRBD1. J lost 2 bases, V lost 2 bases, and 6 bases had no gene match. Germline CDR1 is MGHRA and CDR2 is YSYEKL. The CDR3 is made up of 16 amino acids. In DNA form, the CDR3 reads TGCGCCAGCAGCCAAATCAGGGGGACGCGCAATCAGCCCCAGCATTTT. Amino acids: CASSQIRGTRNQPQHF.

This clone was detected many times. The V call is TRBV9, the J call TRBJ1-3; the D is unclear. The CDR3 consists of 15 residues. The germline V and J ends were trimmed by 3 bases and 1 base, with 11 bases remaining between them. The V gene's germline CDR1 is SGDLS and CDR2 YYNGEE. The CDR3 protein is CASSARPGSGNTIYF. CDR3 DNA: TGTGCCAGCAGCGCCCGACCGGGGTCTGGAAACACCATATATTTT. Full variable domain (outside the CDR3, taken from reference TRBV9 and TRBJ1-3): DSGVTQTPKHLITATGQRVTLRCSPRSGDLSVYWYQQSLDQGLQFLIQYYNGEERAKGNILERFSAQQFPDLHSELNLSSLELGDSALYFCASSARPGSGNTIYFGEGSWLTVV.

This clone was seen many times. V usage is TRBV20-1 and J usage is TRBJ2-4; D might be TRBD1 (6 bases). The germline V gene has CDR1 DFQATT and CDR2 SNEGSKA (reference sequence). Trimming shortened V by 2 bases and J by 4 bases, and 9 bases separated the two germline ends. CDR3 length: 13 amino acids. The CDR3 bases are TGCAGTGCTAGAACAGGGTCAAAAAACATTCAGTACTTC. Translation gives CSARTGSKNIQYF.